Below, 20 T cell receptor beta chains from the same sample are listed, as sequenced in a study of T cells in Graves' hyperthyroidism and ophthalmopathy. Researchers took RNA transcripts and amplified the TCR beta CDR3 regions from them. Researchers ran a first-round RT-PCR on the TCR CDR3 using the HTBI primer set. TCRdb reprocessed the multiplex PCR reads via MiXCR and lists one record per CDR3 protein. The sample has roughly 300,000 distinct CDR3 sequences; approximately 26% are singletons. The sample taken for sequencing was blood. Receptors were obtained from a man aged 35-49 years with Graves' hyperthyroidism that later progressed to Graves' ophthalmopathy.

The chain carries TRBV11-1 and TRBJ1-1, with TRBD1 identical over 10 bases. The CDR3 runs 15 residues. The germline V gene has CDR1 SGHAT and CDR2 FQDESV (reference sequence). Trimming cost V 4 bases and J 6 bases; bases outside gene matches: 8. The CDR3 sequence is CASSSAGTGVAEAFF. Here the CDR3 DNA reads TGTGCCAGCAGCTCCGCCGGGACAGGGGTCGCTGAAGCTTTCTTT.

V is TRBV6-2 or TRBV6-3 and J is TRBJ2-2; 7 positions agree with TRBD2. Germline CDR1 is MNHEY and CDR2 is SVGEGT. Trimming cost V 3 bases and J 3 bases; bases outside gene matches: 13. The CDR3 is 18 amino acids. The CDR3 DNA reads TGTGCCAGCAGTTATGTCCGCCCGGCTAGCGGTTACACCGGGGAGCTGTTTTTT. This sequence encodes CASSYVRPASGYTGELFF.

This clonotype was detected ten times or more. The V gene is TRBV9, the J gene TRBJ2-7; 9 bases fit TRBD1. Germline lookup yields CDR1 SGDLS and CDR2 YYNGEE. V shed 4 bases, J shed 3 bases, and the junction held 5 bases outside the gene matches. CDR3 length equals 14 residues. CDR3 DNA: TGTGCCAGCAGCCCGGGACAGGGAAACTACGAGCAGTACTTC. Amino acid sequence: CASSPGQGNYEQYF.

The chain carries TRBV7-9 and TRBJ2-2; D is possibly TRBD1 (5 bases). The CDR3 is 14 residues long. Trimming shortened V by 2 bases and J by 6 bases, and 10 bases separated the two germline ends. Germline CDR1 reads SEHNR; CDR2 reads FQNEAQ (reference sequence). The CDR3 loop is CASSLPARAGELFF. DNA of the CDR3: TGTGCCAGCAGCTTACCGGCCAGGGCCGGGGAGCTGTTTTTT.

This clonotype was detected ten times or more. This sequence joins TRBV27 and TRBJ1-2; 7 nucleotides match TRBD1. Trimming took 5 bases from V and 5 from J; bases not matched to a gene: 14. In germline, CDR1 is MNHEY, CDR2 SMNVEV (reference sequence). The CDR3 contains 16 residues. The CDR3 here is CASSQTGRPRAYGYTF. The CDR3 DNA sequence: TGTGCCAGCAGTCAGACAGGGCGCCCAAGGGCTTATGGCTACACCTTC.

This clonotype has at least ten counts. The gene calls are TRBV10-3 and TRBJ1-1, with D uncertain. The CDR3 extends over 14 amino acids. Germline loops: CDR1 ENHRY, CDR2 SYGVKD. Trimming stripped 6 bases from V and 1 base from J, with 12 bases between. The CDR3 DNA reads as TGTGCCATCAGCGGCAGCCGAGAGAACACTGAAGCTTTCTTT. Amino acids: CAISGSRENTEAFF.

Many counts were recorded for this clonotype. In DNA form, the CDR3 reads TGTGCCAGCGGAACTAGCGGGAGCTTGGGCGAGCAGTACTTC. This encodes CASGTSGSLGEQYF. V is TRBV28 and J is TRBJ2-7, with 11 positions matching TRBD2. CDR3 length: 14 amino acids. Germline V gene sequence: CDR1 MDHEN, CDR2 SYDVKM. Trimming at V came to 8 bases and at J to 6 bases, leaving 9 bases not matched to a gene. Supplemented by reference TRBV28 and TRBJ2-7, the full variable domain reads DVKVTQSSRYLVKRTGEKVFLECVQDMDHENMFWYRQDPGLGLRLIYFSYDVKMKEKGDIPEGYSVSREKKERFSLILESASTNQTSMYLCASGTSGSLGEQYFGPGTRLTVT.

This clonotype has more than one count but fewer than ten. V usage is TRBV5-1 and J usage is TRBJ1-2, with D unclear. The CDR3 is 15 residues long. Germline assignment: CDR1 SGHRS and CDR2 YFSETQ. Trimming took off 0 bases at V and 3 bases at J, with 12 bases between the two ends. The CDR3 protein is CASSLGQTKDYGYTF. CDR3 nucleotides: TGCGCCAGCAGCTTGGGACAAACCAAAGACTATGGCTACACCTTC. Based on the CDR3 plus reference TRBV5-1 and TRBJ1-2, the full variable domain is KAGVTQTPRYLIKTRGQQVTLSCSPISGHRSVSWYQQTPGQGLQFLFEYFSETQRNKGNFPGRFSGRQFSNSRSEMNVSTLELGDSALYLCASSLGQTKDYGYTFGSGTRLTVV.

This clonotype occurred many times. J is TRBJ2-5 and V is TRBV2, with D possibly TRBD2 on 6 matching bases. V dropped 11 bases and J dropped 2 bases, with 15 bases sitting between them. Germline V gene sequence: CDR1 SNHLY, CDR2 FYNNEI. The CDR3 runs 13 residues. CDR3 sequence reads: CAGGRLGQETQYF. DNA for the CDR3: TGTGCCGGTGGCCGACTAGGGCAAGAGACCCAGTACTTC.

This clonotype was seen more than once but under ten times. This chain connects TRBV20-1 to TRBJ1-2; D is uncertain. In germline, CDR1 is DFQATT, CDR2 SNEGSKA (reference sequence). This CDR3 region has 14 residues. The germline V and J ends were trimmed by 0 bases and 6 bases, with 14 bases remaining between them. The CDR3 region has the DNA TGCAGTGCTAGAGAAAGTGTTAGCCCCAATGGCTACACCTTC. Protein: CSARESVSPNGYTF.

The chain recombines TRBV20-1 with TRBJ2-7; maybe TRBD1 (7 bases). The V and J ends lost 6 bases and 0 bases respectively, with 9 bases between them. CDR3 length: 12 residues. Germline loops: CDR1 DFQATT, CDR2 SNEGSKA (reference sequence). CDR3 bases: TGCAGTGCGCAGGGGGGCTCCTACGAGCAGTACTTC. Its protein product is CSAQGGSYEQYF.

This chain links TRBV7-2 with TRBJ2-7; no definite D call. The CDR3 is made up of 15 amino acids. The V end lost 1 base, the J end lost 2 bases, and 12 bases lay between the germline ends. Germline CDR1 and CDR2: SGHTA and FQGNSA. In nucleotides, the CDR3 is TGTGCCAGCAGCTTAGGGCAGATCCCGACCTACGAGCAGTACTTC. This translates into CASSLGQIPTYEQYF.

This clonotype has ten or more counts. The chain combines TRBV28 with TRBJ1-2; D ambiguous. The CDR3 spans 14 residues. Germline V lookup: CDR1 MDHEN, CDR2 SYDVKM. V was shortened by 5 bases and J by 4 bases, with 14 bases between the two germline ends. This CDR3 is CASSPRATIYGYTF. CDR3 DNA: TGTGCCAGCAGTCCCCGGGCGACTATCTATGGCTACACCTTC.

The chain has TRBV6-1 and TRBJ2-5; 10 bases fit TRBD2. The germline gives CDR1 MNHNS, CDR2 SASEGT. The CDR3 is made up of 13 amino acids. With 6 bases clipped from V and 10 bases from J, the junction kept 8 bases outside the gene matches. CDR3 in DNA: TGTGCCAGCAGCGGACTAGCGGAAAGATACCAGTACTTC. As protein: CASSGLAERYQYF.

This clonotype has ten or more counts. The chain links TRBV5-1 to TRBJ1-2, with 7 bases identical to TRBD1. The CDR3 consists of 12 residues. V dropped 4 bases and J dropped 8; count of bases not matched to a gene: 5. Per the germline V gene, CDR1 is SGHRS and CDR2 is YFSETQ. The CDR3 region has the DNA TGCGCCAGCAGCGACGACAGGGACGGCTACACCTTC. Its translation: CASSDDRDGYTF.

This clonotype was detected many times. The gene calls are TRBV10-3 and TRBJ1-5, with no clear D. This CDR3 is built from 15 residues. The V and J ends lost 4 bases and 0 bases respectively, with 10 bases between them. CDR1 is ENHRY and CDR2 is SYGVKD in the germline V gene. The CDR3 sequence: CAISAASYSNQPQHF. CDR3 DNA: TGTGCCATCAGTGCGGCCAGTTATAGCAATCAGCCCCAGCATTTT.

The chain is built from TRBV6-2 or TRBV6-3 and TRBJ2-7; D is possibly TRBD2 (6 bases). This CDR3 has 14 residues. Per the germline V gene, CDR1 is MNHEY and CDR2 is SVGEGT. Trimming pared 10 bases from V and 3 bases from J, leaving 19 bases between. CDR3 sequence: CATDQGLFLYEQYF. DNA for the CDR3: TGTGCCACCGATCAGGGACTCTTCCTCTACGAGCAGTACTTC.

The V call is TRBV12-3 or TRBV12-4, the J call TRBJ2-7, with a tentative D call TRBD1 (6 bases). CDR3 length: 13 amino acids. Trimming stripped 6 bases from V and 2 bases from J, with 11 bases between. The CDR3 DNA follows: TGTGCCAGCAGGTCAGGGGACGCCTACGAGCAGTACTTC. This gives the protein CASRSGDAYEQYF.

The J gene is TRBJ1-2, the V gene TRBV6-1; D is ambiguous. Germline CDR1 and CDR2: MNHNS and SASEGT. Trimming shortened V by 5 bases and J by 6 bases, and 4 bases separated the two germline ends. The CDR3 spans 10 residues. CDR3 bases: TGTGCCAGCAGTTTGAATGGCTACACCTTC. Residues: CASSLNGYTF.

The table lists this clonotype with many counts. V is TRBV12-3 or TRBV12-4 and J is TRBJ2-2; TRBD2 matches 9 bases. V was pared by 3 bases and J by 3 bases, with 2 bases of the junction left unmatched. The CDR3 contains 15 residues. The CDR3 region has the DNA TGTGCCAGCAGTTTCAGACTAGCGGACACCGGGGAGCTGTTTTTT. It codes for CASSFRLADTGELFF.